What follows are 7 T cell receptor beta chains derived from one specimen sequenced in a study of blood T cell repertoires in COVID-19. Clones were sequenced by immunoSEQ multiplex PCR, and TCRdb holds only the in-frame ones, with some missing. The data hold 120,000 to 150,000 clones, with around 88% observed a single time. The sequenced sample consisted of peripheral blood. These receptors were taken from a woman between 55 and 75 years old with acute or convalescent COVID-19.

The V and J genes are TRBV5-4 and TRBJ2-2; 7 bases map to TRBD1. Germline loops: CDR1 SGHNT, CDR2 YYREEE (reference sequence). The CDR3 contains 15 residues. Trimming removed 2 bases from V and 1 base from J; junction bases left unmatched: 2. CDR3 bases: TGTGCCAGCAGCTTTTGGACAGGGAACACCGGGGAGCTGTTTTTT. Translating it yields CASSFWTGNTGELFF.

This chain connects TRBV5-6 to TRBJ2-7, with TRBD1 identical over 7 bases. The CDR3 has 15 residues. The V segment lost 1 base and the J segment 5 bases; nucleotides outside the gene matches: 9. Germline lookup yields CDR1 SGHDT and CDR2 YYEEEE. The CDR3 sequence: CASSLRGQGVHEQYF. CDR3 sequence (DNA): TGTGCCAGCAGCTTGAGGGGGCAGGGGGTGCACGAGCAGTACTTC.

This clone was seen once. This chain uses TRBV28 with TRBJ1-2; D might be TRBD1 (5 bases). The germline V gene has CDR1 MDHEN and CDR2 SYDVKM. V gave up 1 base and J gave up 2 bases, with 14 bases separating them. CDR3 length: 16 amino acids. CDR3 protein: CASSLSGQGPNYGYTF. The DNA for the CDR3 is TGTGCCAGCAGTTTATCAGGGCAGGGCCCCAACTATGGCTACACCTTC.

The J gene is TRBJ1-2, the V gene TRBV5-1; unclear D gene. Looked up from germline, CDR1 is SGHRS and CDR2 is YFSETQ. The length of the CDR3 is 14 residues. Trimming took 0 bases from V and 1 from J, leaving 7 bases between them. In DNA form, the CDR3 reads TGCGCCAGCAGCTTGGGGCAGGATAACTATGGCTACACCTTC. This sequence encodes CASSLGQDNYGYTF.

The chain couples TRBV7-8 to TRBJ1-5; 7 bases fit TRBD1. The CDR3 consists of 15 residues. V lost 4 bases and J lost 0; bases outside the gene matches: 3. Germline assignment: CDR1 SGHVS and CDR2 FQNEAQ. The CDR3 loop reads CASSWGTDSNQPQHF. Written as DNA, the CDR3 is TGTGCCAGCAGCTGGGGGACAGATAGCAATCAGCCCCAGCATTTT.

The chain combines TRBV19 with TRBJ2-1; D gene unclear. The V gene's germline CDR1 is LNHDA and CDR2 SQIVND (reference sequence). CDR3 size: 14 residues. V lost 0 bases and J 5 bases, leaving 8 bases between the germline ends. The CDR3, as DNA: TGTGCCAGTAGTATAGAGTACAGCAACAATGAGCAGTTCTTC. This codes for CASSIEYSNNEQFF.

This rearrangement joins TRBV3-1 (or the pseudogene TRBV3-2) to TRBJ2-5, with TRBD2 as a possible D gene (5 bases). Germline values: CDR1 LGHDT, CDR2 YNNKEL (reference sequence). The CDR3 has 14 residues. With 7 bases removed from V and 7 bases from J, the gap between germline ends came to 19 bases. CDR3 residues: CASTPSGGLVTQYF. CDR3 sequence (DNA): TGTGCCAGCACTCCCTCCGGCGGACTGGTGACCCAGTACTTC.